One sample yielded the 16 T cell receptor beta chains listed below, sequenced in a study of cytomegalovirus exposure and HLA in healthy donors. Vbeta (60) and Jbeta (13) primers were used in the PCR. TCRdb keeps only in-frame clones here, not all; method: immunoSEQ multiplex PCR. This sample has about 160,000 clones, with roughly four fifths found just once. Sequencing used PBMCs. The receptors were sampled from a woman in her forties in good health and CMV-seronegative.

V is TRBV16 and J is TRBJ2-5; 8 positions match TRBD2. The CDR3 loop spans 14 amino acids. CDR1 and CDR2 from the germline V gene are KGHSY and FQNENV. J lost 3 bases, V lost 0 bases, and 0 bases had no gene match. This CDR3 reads CASSQSAGEETQYF. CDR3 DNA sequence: TGTGCCAGCAGCCAATCAGCGGGAGAAGAGACCCAGTACTTC.

The DNA of the CDR3 is TGTGCCAGCAGCTTTTCCCAGACTAACTATGGCTACACCTTC. Translation gives CASSFSQTNYGYTF. The chain links TRBV5-4 to TRBJ1-2; D gene ambiguous. The CDR3 contains 14 residues. Trimming took 2 bases from V and 0 from J, leaving 8 bases between them. In germline, CDR1 is SGHNT, CDR2 YYREEE (reference sequence).

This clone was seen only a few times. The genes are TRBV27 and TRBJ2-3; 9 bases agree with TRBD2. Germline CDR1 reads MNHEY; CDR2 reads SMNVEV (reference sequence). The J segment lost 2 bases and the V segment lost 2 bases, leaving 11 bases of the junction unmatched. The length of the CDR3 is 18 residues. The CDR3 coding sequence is TGTGCCAGCAGTTTACGGAATCTCGGACTAGCGAACACAGATACGCAGTATTTT. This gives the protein CASSLRNLGLANTDTQYF.

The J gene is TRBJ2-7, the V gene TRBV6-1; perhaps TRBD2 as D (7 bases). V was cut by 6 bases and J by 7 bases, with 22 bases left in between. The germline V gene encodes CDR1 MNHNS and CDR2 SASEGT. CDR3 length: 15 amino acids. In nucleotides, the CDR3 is TGTGCCAGCAGAGCTCGGGGGCGGGAGCCCGGAGAGCAGTACTTC. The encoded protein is CASRARGREPGEQYF.

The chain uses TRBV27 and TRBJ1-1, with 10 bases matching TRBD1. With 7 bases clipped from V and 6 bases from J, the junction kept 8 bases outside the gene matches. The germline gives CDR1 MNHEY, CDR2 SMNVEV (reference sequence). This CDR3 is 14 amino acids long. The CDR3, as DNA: TGTGCCAGCATCCCGACAGGGGGCGAGGCTGAAGCTTTCTTT. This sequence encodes CASIPTGGEAEAFF.

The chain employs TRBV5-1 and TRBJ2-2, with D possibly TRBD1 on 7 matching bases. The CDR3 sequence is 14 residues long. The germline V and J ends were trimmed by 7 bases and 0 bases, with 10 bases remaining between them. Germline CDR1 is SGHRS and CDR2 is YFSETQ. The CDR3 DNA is TGCGCCAGCCAGGGGGGCGCGAACACCGGGGAGCTGTTTTTT. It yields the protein CASQGGANTGELFF.

The CDR3 protein is CAWSVLNLEETQYF. Written as DNA, the CDR3 is TGTGCCTGGAGTGTCTTGAATCTGGAGGAGACCCAGTACTTC. The rearrangement uses TRBV30 and TRBJ2-5; D uncertain. Per germline, CDR1 GTSNPN and CDR2 SVGIG (reference sequence). V shed 0 bases and J shed 5 bases, with 13 bases lying between them. CDR3 length: 14 amino acids.

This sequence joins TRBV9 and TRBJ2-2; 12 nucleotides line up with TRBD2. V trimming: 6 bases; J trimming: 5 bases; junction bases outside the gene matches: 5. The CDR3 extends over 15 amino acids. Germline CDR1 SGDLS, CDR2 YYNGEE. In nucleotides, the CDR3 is TGTGCCAGCACCAGACTAGCGGGAGCGACCGGGGAGCTGTTTTTT. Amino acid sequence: CASTRLAGATGELFF. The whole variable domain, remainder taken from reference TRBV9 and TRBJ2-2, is DSGVTQTPKHLITATGQRVTLRCSPRSGDLSVYWYQQSLDQGLQFLIQYYNGEERAKGNILERFSAQQFPDLHSELNLSSLELGDSALYFCASTRLAGATGELFFGEGSRLTVL.

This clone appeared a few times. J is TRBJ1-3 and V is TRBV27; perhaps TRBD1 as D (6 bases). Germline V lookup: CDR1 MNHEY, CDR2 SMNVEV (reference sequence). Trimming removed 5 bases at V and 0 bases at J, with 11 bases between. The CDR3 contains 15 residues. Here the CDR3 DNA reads TGTGCCAGCAGTACTACAGGGAACTCTGGAAACACCATATATTTT. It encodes CASSTTGNSGNTIYF.

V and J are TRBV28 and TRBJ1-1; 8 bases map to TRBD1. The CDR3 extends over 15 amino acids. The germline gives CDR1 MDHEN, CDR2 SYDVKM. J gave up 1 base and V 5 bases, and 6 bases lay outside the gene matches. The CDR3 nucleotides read TGTGCCAGCAGTCCACTAGGGACAGGGAACACTGAAGCTTTCTTT. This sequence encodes CASSPLGTGNTEAFF. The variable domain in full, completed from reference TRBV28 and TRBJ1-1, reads DVKVTQSSRYLVKRTGEKVFLECVQDMDHENMFWYRQDPGLGLRLIYFSYDVKMKEKGDIPEGYSVSREKKERFSLILESASTNQTSMYLCASSPLGTGNTEAFFGQGTRLTVV.

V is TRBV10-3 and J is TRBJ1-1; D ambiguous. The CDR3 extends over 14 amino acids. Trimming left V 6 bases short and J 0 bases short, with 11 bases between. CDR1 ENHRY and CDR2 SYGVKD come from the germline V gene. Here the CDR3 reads CAIRNSGMNTEAFF. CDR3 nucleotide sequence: TGTGCCATCAGAAACAGTGGAATGAACACTGAAGCTTTCTTT.

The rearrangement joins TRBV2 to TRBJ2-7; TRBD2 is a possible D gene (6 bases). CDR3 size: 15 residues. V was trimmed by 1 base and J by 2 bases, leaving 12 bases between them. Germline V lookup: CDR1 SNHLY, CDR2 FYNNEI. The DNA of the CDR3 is TGTGCCAGCAGTGAAGGTGGAGGGGTGACCTACGAGCAGTACTTC. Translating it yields CASSEGGGVTYEQYF.

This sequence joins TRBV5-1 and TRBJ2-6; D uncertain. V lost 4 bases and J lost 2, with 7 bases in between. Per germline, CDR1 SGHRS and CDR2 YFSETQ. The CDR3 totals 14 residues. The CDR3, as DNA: TGCGCCAGCAGCCGAGCTCCTGGGGCCAACGTCCTGACTTTC. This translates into CASSRAPGANVLTF.

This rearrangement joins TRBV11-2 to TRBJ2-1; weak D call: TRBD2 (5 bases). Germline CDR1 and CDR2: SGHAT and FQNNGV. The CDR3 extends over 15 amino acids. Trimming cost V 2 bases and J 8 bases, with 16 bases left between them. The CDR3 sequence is CASSLTAAIGDEQFF. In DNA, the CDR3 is TGTGCCAGCAGCTTAACAGCGGCCATTGGGGATGAGCAGTTCTTC. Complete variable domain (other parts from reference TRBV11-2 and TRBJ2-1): EAGVAQSPRYKIIEKRQSVAFWCNPISGHATLYWYQQILGQGPKLLIQFQNNGVVDDSQLPKDRFSAERLKGVDSTLKIQPAKLEDSAVYLCASSLTAAIGDEQFFGPGTRLTVL.

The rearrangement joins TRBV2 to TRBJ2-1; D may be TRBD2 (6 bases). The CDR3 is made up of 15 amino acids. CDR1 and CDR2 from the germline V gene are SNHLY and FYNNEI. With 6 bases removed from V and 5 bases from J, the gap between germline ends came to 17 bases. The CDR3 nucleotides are TGTGCCAGCAGCCTAAGTGGCGGACTAAACAATGAGCAGTTCTTC. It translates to CASSLSGGLNNEQFF.

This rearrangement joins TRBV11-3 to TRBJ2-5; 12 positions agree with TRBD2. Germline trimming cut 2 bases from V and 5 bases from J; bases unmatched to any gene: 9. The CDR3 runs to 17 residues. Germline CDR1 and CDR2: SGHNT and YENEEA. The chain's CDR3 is CASSLQRLAGVRETQYF. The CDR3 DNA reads TGTGCCAGCAGCTTACAGAGACTAGCGGGAGTTCGGGAGACCCAGTACTTC.